The clone carrying this TCR beta chain was observed a few times. This specimen comes from a study of T-cell memory formation after mild COVID-19. TCRdb re-analysed the 5' RACE reads in MiXCR, keeping a single row per CDR3 protein. The table includes roughly 110,000 distinct CDR3 sequences, about a sixth detected once. The specimen was PBMCs or a T cell subset sorted from them (not recorded which). The source of this sequence is an adult woman who had mild COVID-19 (a few samples of this study predate the infection). Cell type and time point are not known.

The CDR3 is CASSYSVRTPPEAFF. The CDR3 nucleotides read TGTGCCAGCAGTTACTCCGTTCGGACGCCCCCTGAAGCTTTCTTT. This chain joins TRBV6-2 or TRBV6-3 and TRBJ1-1; unclear D gene. Germline V CDR1 and CDR2: MNHEY, SVGEGT. V lost 0 bases to trimming and J lost 6 bases, with 14 bases between them. The CDR3 runs to 15 residues.